This passage covers 6 T cell receptor beta chains from one sample sequenced in a study of blood T cell repertoires in COVID-19. The assay was immunoSEQ multiplex PCR, and TCRdb's table has in-frame clones only and misses some. The sample yields 80,000 to 95,000 clones, approximately 80% seen once. The source material was peripheral blood. The receptors were sampled from a man aged 80 or over with acute or convalescent COVID-19.

V and J are TRBV6-5 and TRBJ2-7, with 9 nucleotides matching TRBD2. The V and J ends lost 6 bases and 5 bases, in that order; junction bases with no gene match: 5. CDR3 length equals 13 residues. Germline CDR1 reads MNHEY; CDR2 reads SVGAGI. CDR3 sequence reads: CASRGTSYNEQYF. The CDR3, as DNA: TGTGCCAGCAGAGGGACTAGCTATAACGAGCAGTACTTC.

J is TRBJ1-1 and V is TRBV7-9; 9 bases match TRBD1. With 4 bases clipped from V and 4 bases from J, the junction kept 4 bases outside the gene matches. CDR1 SEHNR and CDR2 FQNEAQ come from the germline V gene (reference sequence). The CDR3 has 14 amino acids. CDR3 in amino acids: CASSSPGQGTEAFF. In DNA form, the CDR3 reads TGTGCCAGCAGCTCCCCGGGACAGGGCACTGAAGCTTTCTTT.

The chain has TRBV3-1 (or the pseudogene TRBV3-2) and TRBJ1-5; D is unresolved. This CDR3 region has 17 residues. The germline V gene encodes CDR1 LGHDT and CDR2 YNNKEL (reference sequence). V lost 0 bases and J lost 1, with 13 bases in between. CDR3 in DNA: TGTGCCAGCAGCCAAGACCACCCACATGGCAGCAATCAGCCCCAGCATTTT. It encodes CASSQDHPHGSNQPQHF.

The chain has TRBV7-9 and TRBJ2-1; D is uncertain. V lost 6 bases to trimming and J lost 9 bases, with 9 bases between them. The CDR3 has 11 residues. The V gene's germline CDR1 is SEHNR and CDR2 FQNEAQ (reference sequence). The CDR3 sequence: CASSPAVEQFF. For the CDR3, the DNA is TGTGCCAGCAGTCCGGCGGTTGAGCAGTTCTTC. The full variable domain, its missing parts supplied by reference TRBV7-9 and TRBJ2-1, is DTGVSQNPRHKITKRGQNVTFRCDPISEHNRLYWYRQTLGQGPEFLTYFQNEAQLEKSRLLSDRFSAERPKGSFSTLEIQRTEQGDSAMYLCASSPAVEQFFGPGTRLTVL.

The CDR3 nucleotides are TGTGCCAGCAGCCCCAGGGGGCTGAACACCGGGGAGCTGTTTTTT. This translates into CASSPRGLNTGELFF. The chain combines TRBV11-2 with TRBJ2-2; 8 bases are a match to TRBD1. The germline CDR1 and CDR2 sequences are SGHAT and FQNNGV. The V and J ends lost 5 bases and 1 base, in that order; junction bases with no gene match: 3. The CDR3 length is 15 residues.

This clone was counted once. The rearrangement joins TRBV18 to TRBJ2-2, with D unresolved. This CDR3 spans 13 amino acids. The germline CDR1 and CDR2 sequences are KGHSH and LQKENI. V was trimmed by 0 bases and J by 6 bases, leaving 5 bases between them. The CDR3 DNA sequence: TGTGCCAGCTCACCACCTAGTGCCGGGGAGCTGTTTTTT. Translation gives CASSPPSAGELFF.